This is a list of T cell receptor beta chains from one sample in a study of shared clonotypes between healthy human individuals. Sequenced by immunoSEQ multiplex PCR; TCRdb stores in-frame clones only, minus some. Altogether around 1.9 million clones are present, under 95% being singletons, with the ten largest covering around 1.7%. The source material was naive CD8+ T cells from PBMCs. The receptor set was obtained from a man younger than 35 in good health. Some clones in this sample may be carry-over from other donors' samples. Both conserved end residues are trimmed from each CDR3. A D gene is named only where the DNA matches it firmly. Size values are once, few and many counts, or a class for expanded clones, and some rows have none.

V,J,D,length,size,CDR3
TRBV19,TRBJ2-3,-,12,-,ASSDGALWDTQY
TRBV7-9,TRBJ2-2,-,12,-,ASSLPQTLERLF
TRBV4-1,TRBJ2-3,TRBD2,15,-,ARITPGGLRGADTQY
TRBV5-1,TRBJ2-1,-,11,-,ASSFGGAGEQF
TRBV9,TRBJ2-1,TRBD2,12,-,ASNVAGDYNEQF
TRBV10-3,TRBJ2-5,-,12,-,AIRGLHLGETQY
TRBV7-3,TRBJ1-1,-,13,-,ASSLGPGANTEAF
TRBV7-2,TRBJ2-7,TRBD2,14,-,ASSPSGRASSYEQY
TRBV2,TRBJ2-3,-,15,once,ASSDVRGPSSTDTQY
TRBV10-3,TRBJ2-1,TRBD2,11,-,AIELAGAGEQF
TRBV5-8,TRBJ1-2,-,11,-,ASSLNGYYGYT
TRBV29-1,TRBJ2-1,-,9,once,SVGRGNEQF
TRBV15,TRBJ2-3,-,15,-,ATSREPGRPSTDTQY
TRBV6-1,TRBJ1-5,-,13,-,ASSAVRNPNQPQH
TRBV4-2,TRBJ2-7,-,9,-,ASSQGNEQY
TRBV9,TRBJ1-5,-,12,-,ASSAGHYNQPQH
TRBV7-3,TRBJ1-1,-,13,-,ASSPSIAGVAEAF
TRBV7-9,TRBJ2-5,-,10,-,ASSWVGETQY
TRBV7-9,TRBJ1-2,-,10,-,ASSPGGSGYT
TRBV6-1,TRBJ2-7,-,13,-,ASSDGTGDRVEQY
TRBV7-7,TRBJ2-7,TRBD2,18,-,ASSLQGVGSGANQSYEQY
TRBV4-1,TRBJ2-1,TRBD2,14,-,ASSHPGTSGSNEQF
TRBV19,TRBJ2-3,-,11,-,ASTSRARDTQY